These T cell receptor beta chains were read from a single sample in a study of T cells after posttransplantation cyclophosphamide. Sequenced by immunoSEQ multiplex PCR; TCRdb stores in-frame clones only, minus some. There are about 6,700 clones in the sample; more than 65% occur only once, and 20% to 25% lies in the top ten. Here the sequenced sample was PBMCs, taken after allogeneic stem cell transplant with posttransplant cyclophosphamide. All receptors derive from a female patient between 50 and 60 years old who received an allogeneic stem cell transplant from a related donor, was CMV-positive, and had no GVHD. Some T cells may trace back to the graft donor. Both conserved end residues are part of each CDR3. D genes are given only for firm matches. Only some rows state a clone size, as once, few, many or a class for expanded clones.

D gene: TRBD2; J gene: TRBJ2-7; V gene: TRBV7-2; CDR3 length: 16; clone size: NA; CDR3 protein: CASSPRPGRGGYEQYF; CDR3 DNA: TGTGCCAGCAGCCCCCGCCCGGGGCGGGGGGGCTACGAGCAGTACTTC
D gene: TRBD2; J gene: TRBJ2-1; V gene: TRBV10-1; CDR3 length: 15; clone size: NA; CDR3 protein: CASSGQRGVNDEQFF; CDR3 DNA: TGCGCCAGCAGTGGTCAGCGGGGGGTTAACGATGAGCAGTTCTTC
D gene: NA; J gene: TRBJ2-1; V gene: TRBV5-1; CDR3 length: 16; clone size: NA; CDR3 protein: CASSLVEVRGDNEQFF; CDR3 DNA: TGCGCCAGCAGCTTGGTCGAGGTAAGGGGTGACAATGAGCAGTTCTTC
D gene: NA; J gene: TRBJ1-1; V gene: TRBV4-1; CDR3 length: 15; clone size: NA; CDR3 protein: CASSQDTQMNTEAFF; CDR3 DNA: TGCGCCAGCAGCCAAGATACACAAATGAACACTGAAGCTTTCTTT
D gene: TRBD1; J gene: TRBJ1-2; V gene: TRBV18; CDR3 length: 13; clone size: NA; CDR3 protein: CASSPDRQGSYTF; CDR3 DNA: TGTGCCAGCTCACCGGATAGACAGGGTAGCTACACCTTC
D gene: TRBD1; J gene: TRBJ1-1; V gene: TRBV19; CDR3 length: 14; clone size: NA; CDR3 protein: CASQDRGLNTEAFF; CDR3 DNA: TGTGCCAGCCAGGACAGGGGTTTGAACACTGAAGCTTTCTTT
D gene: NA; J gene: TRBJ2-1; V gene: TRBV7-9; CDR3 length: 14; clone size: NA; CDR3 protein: CASSLTDYYNEQFF; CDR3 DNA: TGTGCCAGCAGCTTAACTGACTACTACAATGAGCAGTTCTTC
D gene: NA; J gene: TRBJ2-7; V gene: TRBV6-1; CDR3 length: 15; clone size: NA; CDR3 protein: CASSEWQGKGYEQYF; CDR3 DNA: TGTGCCAGCAGTGAATGGCAGGGAAAAGGCTACGAGCAGTACTTC
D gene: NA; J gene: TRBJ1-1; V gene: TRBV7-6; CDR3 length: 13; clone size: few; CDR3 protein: CASGLWGNTEAFF; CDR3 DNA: TGTGCCAGCGGACTTTGGGGGAACACTGAAGCTTTCTTT
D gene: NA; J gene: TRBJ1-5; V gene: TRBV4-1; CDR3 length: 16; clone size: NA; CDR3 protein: CASSQAFGGSNQPQHF; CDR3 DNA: TGCGCCAGCAGCCAAGCTTTCGGGGGTAGCAATCAGCCCCAGCATTTT
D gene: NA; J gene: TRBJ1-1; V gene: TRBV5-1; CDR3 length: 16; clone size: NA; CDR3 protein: CASGRDTGRENTEAFF; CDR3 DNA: TGCGCCAGCGGGAGAGACACCGGACGGGAGAACACTGAAGCTTTCTTT